The 28 T cell receptor beta chains presented below share a single source sample, sequenced in a study of blood T cells in healthy people across ages. Together with a sample-barcoded 5' primer, a J-beta primer mix was included in a second PCR lasting about 7 to 11 cycles. Each CDR3 protein is one row after TCRdb ran MiXCR on the 5' RACE reads. The repertoire has about 1.5 million distinct CDR3 sequences, roughly 43% of them found once; the top ten carry 4%. Sequencing input: blood. Every receptor here comes from a woman aged 18 to 35 in good health.

To note about this clonotype: A junction boundary mismatches the germline segment, possibly from a read error. V is TRBV7-7 and J is TRBJ1-2; 7 nucleotides align to TRBD1. Germline CDR1 and CDR2: SSHAT and FNYEAQ (reference sequence). The CDR3 totals 15 residues. The CDR3 sequence is CASSPAGTAAHGYTF. Written as DNA, the CDR3 is TGTGCTAGCAGCCCCGCCGGGACAGCTGCTCATGGCTACACCTTC.

This clonotype was detected only a few times. The gene calls are TRBV28 and TRBJ2-1, with D maybe TRBD2 (6 bases). V lost 7 bases and J 4 bases, leaving 14 bases between the germline ends. The CDR3 is 14 amino acids. In germline, CDR1 is MDHEN, CDR2 SYDVKM. The CDR3 nucleotides are TGTGCCAGCATGCCCAGACTAGGTTACAATGAGCAGTTCTTC. The encoded protein is CASMPRLGYNEQFF.

The chain couples TRBV24-1 to TRBJ2-1; D gene uncertain. V shed 7 bases and J shed 5 bases, with 11 bases lying between them. The CDR3 length is 13 residues. CDR1 KGHDR and CDR2 SFDVKD come from the germline V gene. Here the CDR3 reads CATSRLSNNEQFF. As DNA, the CDR3 is TGTGCCACCAGCCGGCTAAGTAACAATGAGCAGTTCTTC.

The chain couples TRBV7-2 to TRBJ2-4; 10 bases are shared with TRBD1. The ends lost 6 bases at V and 1 base at J; junction bases unmatched: 6. This CDR3 has 16 amino acids. CDR1 is SGHTA, CDR2 FQGNSA, per germline. The CDR3: CASSRRQGAAKNIQYF. The CDR3, as DNA: TGTGCCAGCAGTCGTCGACAGGGGGCGGCCAAAAACATTCAGTACTTC.

The rearrangement uses TRBV6-2 or TRBV6-3 and TRBJ2-7; the D is unclear. CDR1 and CDR2 (germline): MNHEY, SVGEGT. V gave up 5 bases and J gave up 7 bases, with 21 bases separating them. The CDR3 totals 15 residues. In DNA, the CDR3 is TGTGCCAGCAGTGGAACCCAGGTCCGCCTTTGGGAGCAGTACTTC. This encodes CASSGTQVRLWEQYF.

This clonotype was counted many times. The rearrangement links TRBV11-2 to TRBJ2-1, with 10 bases that match TRBD2. The CDR3 has 15 amino acids. J lost 4 bases, V lost 3 bases, and 3 bases had no gene match. From germline, CDR1 is SGHAT and CDR2 FQNNGV. CDR3 in DNA: TGTGCCAGCAGCTTCCTAGCGGGGGTATACAATGAGCAGTTCTTC. Encoded protein: CASSFLAGVYNEQFF. Full variable domain (outside the CDR3, taken from reference TRBV11-2 and TRBJ2-1): EAGVAQSPRYKIIEKRQSVAFWCNPISGHATLYWYQQILGQGPKLLIQFQNNGVVDDSQLPKDRFSAERLKGVDSTLKIQPAKLEDSAVYLCASSFLAGVYNEQFFGPGTRLTVL.

This clonotype was counted between two and nine times. The chain recombines TRBV4-3 with TRBJ1-5; unclear D gene. V was trimmed by 1 base and J by 4 bases, leaving 8 bases between them. The CDR3 runs to 14 residues. Germline assignment: CDR1 LGHNA and CDR2 YSLEER. This CDR3 reads CASSQGGENQPQHF. The CDR3 nucleotides read TGCGCCAGCAGCCAAGGGGGAGAGAATCAGCCCCAGCATTTT.

The V gene is TRBV12-3 or TRBV12-4, the J gene TRBJ2-4; D unclear. The assigned J gene may be wrong: the sequence end matches TRBJ2-5 better. There are 14 residues in the CDR3. As DNA, the CDR3 is TGTGCCAGCAGTTTCGAACAGACCGAAGAGACCCAGTACTTC. Translated, it gives CASSFEQTEETQYF.

This chain connects TRBV7-2 to TRBJ2-4, with TRBD2 matching over 11 bases. Trimming took 5 bases from V and 13 from J; bases not matched to a gene: 16. Germline loops: CDR1 SGHTA, CDR2 FQGNSA. The CDR3 is made up of 16 amino acids. In DNA, the CDR3 is TGTGCCAGCAGCCTAACGGGACTAGCGGCCTCGAATGAGCAGTACTTC. It encodes CASSLTGLAASNEQYF.

The chain links TRBV7-8 to TRBJ1-4; D is ambiguous. Germline assignment: CDR1 SGHVS and CDR2 FQNEAQ. V lost 2 bases and J 11 bases, leaving 9 bases between the germline ends. This CDR3 contains 12 residues. The CDR3 nucleotides read TGTGCCAGCAGCTTATTTACAGACAAACTGTTTTTT. Encoded protein: CASSLFTDKLFF.

The J gene is TRBJ1-5, the V gene TRBV7-2; D might be TRBD1 (6 bases). The CDR3 contains 15 residues. Germline V gene sequence: CDR1 SGHTA, CDR2 FQGNSA. V lost 2 bases and J lost 3, with 11 bases in between. In nucleotides, the CDR3 is TGTGCCAGCAGCTTAAGGAACAGGGACAATCAGCCCCAGCATTTT. Translated, it gives CASSLRNRDNQPQHF.

The chain recombines TRBV11-2 with TRBJ2-5; D is possibly TRBD2 (7 bases). V lost 7 bases to trimming and J lost 1 base, with 16 bases between them. This CDR3 is built from 15 residues. Germline loops: CDR1 SGHAT, CDR2 FQNNGV. CDR3 sequence (DNA): TGTGCCAGCACCAAAACGAGGGGGGGCCAAGAGACCCAGTACTTC. Translating it yields CASTKTRGGQETQYF.

This clonotype has just a few counts. The chain recombines TRBV7-3 with TRBJ2-1; either TRBD1 or TRBD2 may supply D (6 bases each). V lost 5 bases and J 9 bases, leaving 20 bases between the germline ends. Germline lookup yields CDR1 SGHTA and CDR2 FQGTGA. This CDR3 is built from 15 residues. The CDR3 DNA reads as TGTGCCAGCAGCCCAGTTGCGCACGGAGGGGGTGAGCAGTTCTTC. This sequence encodes CASSPVAHGGGEQFF.

In its sample, this clonotype was seen a few times. The CDR3, as DNA: TGCGCCAGCAGCCAAGGGACAGGGTACCAAGAGACCCAGTACTTC. It yields the protein CASSQGTGYQETQYF. The chain recombines TRBV4-3 with TRBJ2-5; 8 positions match TRBD1. CDR1 LGHNA and CDR2 YSLEER come from the germline V gene. This CDR3 comprises 15 residues. The ends lost 1 base at V and 0 bases at J; junction bases unmatched: 1.

CDR3 in amino acids: CAWSVIEQYF. The DNA of the CDR3 is TGTGCCTGGAGTGTAATTGAGCAGTACTTC. This sequence joins TRBV30 and TRBJ2-5; no clear D gene. The CDR3 runs to 10 residues. V was pared by 0 bases and J by 11 bases, with 7 bases between. Germline-derived CDR1 and CDR2 are GTSNPN and SVGIG (reference sequence).

Only a few counts were recorded for this clonotype. This chain connects TRBV9 to TRBJ2-5, with TRBD2 as a possible D gene (6 bases). The CDR3 has 14 residues. V was clipped by 0 bases and J by 2 bases, with 8 bases between them. In germline, CDR1 is SGDLS, CDR2 YYNGEE. The CDR3 protein is CASSVASEQETQYF. The CDR3 DNA follows: TGTGCCAGCAGCGTAGCTAGCGAGCAAGAGACCCAGTACTTC.

This clonotype was picked up a small number of times. J is TRBJ1-1 and V is TRBV5-1; 11 bases agree with TRBD1. This CDR3 is 15 amino acids long. The junction had 5 bases not matched to a gene; V was cut back by 2 bases and J by 5 bases. CDR1 and CDR2 (germline): SGHRS, YFSETQ. The chain's CDR3 is CASSLDGQGATEAFF. CDR3 nucleotides: TGCGCCAGCAGCTTAGACGGACAGGGGGCTACTGAAGCTTTCTTT.

In DNA, the CDR3 is TGTGCCAGCAGCCAAGGGGCTAGCGGGAGAACCGGAGATACGCAGTATTTT. This codes for CASSQGASGRTGDTQYF. The gene calls are TRBV14 and TRBJ2-3, with 10 bases matching TRBD2. Per germline, CDR1 SGHDN and CDR2 FVKESK. V lost 1 base to trimming and J lost 5 bases; unmatched junction nucleotides: 9. The CDR3 consists of 17 residues. The complete variable domain, with remaining parts taken from reference TRBV14 and TRBJ2-3, reads EAGVTQFPSHSVIEKGQTVTLRCDPISGHDNLYWYRRVMGKEIKFLLHFVKESKQDESGMPNNRFLAERTGGTYSTLKVQPAELEDSGVYFCASSQGASGRTGDTQYFGPGTRLTVL.

The chain recombines TRBV20-1 with TRBJ2-5; D is possibly TRBD2 (5 bases). Per germline, CDR1 DFQATT and CDR2 SNEGSKA (reference sequence). V lost 1 base, J lost 11 bases, and 20 bases lay in between. There are 14 residues in the CDR3. The CDR3 nucleotides read TGCAGTGCTAGAGCAGCAGCGGCACCGAATGAGCAGTACTTC. The encoded protein is CSARAAAAPNEQYF.

This clonotype was seen a handful of times. The J gene is TRBJ2-7, the V gene TRBV20-1; maybe TRBD2 (6 bases). CDR1 and CDR2 from the germline V gene are DFQATT and SNEGSKA (reference sequence). V was trimmed by 3 bases and J by 12 bases, leaving 15 bases between them. This CDR3 region has 11 residues. CDR3 amino acids: CSASLEGTRYF. The DNA for the CDR3 is TGCAGTGCTAGCCTGGAAGGGACTCGGTACTTC.

The CDR3 here is CASLGPEETEETQYF. CDR3 DNA: TGTGCCAGCCTAGGGCCTGAGGAGACAGAAGAGACCCAGTACTTC. The chain uses TRBV6-6 and TRBJ2-5; D possibly corresponds to TRBD1 (5 bases). Germline values: CDR1 MNHNY, CDR2 SVGAGI (reference sequence). Trimming removed 8 bases from V and 3 bases from J, with 19 bases in between. CDR3 size: 15 residues.

This clonotype was recorded a few times. This rearrangement joins TRBV7-9 to TRBJ2-7, with 8 nucleotides matching TRBD2. Germline CDR1 is SEHNR and CDR2 is FQNEAQ (reference sequence). The CDR3 runs to 16 residues. Trimming took 6 bases from V and 0 from J; bases not matched to a gene: 10. This CDR3 reads CASSLYGTRLSYEQYF. The CDR3 bases are TGTGCCAGCAGTCTTTACGGGACTAGACTCTCCTACGAGCAGTACTTC. Supplemented by reference TRBV7-9 and TRBJ2-7, the full variable domain reads DTGVSQNPRHKITKRGQNVTFRCDPISEHNRLYWYRQTLGQGPEFLTYFQNEAQLEKSRLLSDRFSAERPKGSFSTLEIQRTEQGDSAMYLCASSLYGTRLSYEQYFGPGTRLTVT.

In its sample, this clonotype was seen a few times. The chain joins TRBV4-1 to TRBJ1-1; D remains unclear. The germline V gene has CDR1 MGHRA and CDR2 YSYEKL. The CDR3 loop spans 15 amino acids. Trimming cost V 1 base and J 0 bases, with 9 bases left between them. The CDR3 here is CASSQVPFMNTEAFF. CDR3 nucleotides: TGCGCCAGCAGCCAAGTCCCGTTTATGAACACTGAAGCTTTCTTT.

In its sample, this clonotype was seen a few times. The V call is TRBV7-2, the J call TRBJ2-5, with 7 nucleotides matching TRBD2. The ends lost 0 bases at V and 11 bases at J; junction bases unmatched: 12. The CDR3 length is 15 residues. The germline gives CDR1 SGHTA, CDR2 FQGNSA. The DNA for the CDR3 is TGTGCCAGCAGCTTAGCTCCAACTAGCGCGAATGAGCAGTACTTC. Translating it yields CASSLAPTSANEQYF.

In its sample, this clonotype was seen a few times. Here the CDR3 reads CASSLSGKSYEQYF. For the CDR3, the DNA is TGTGCCAGCAGTTTGAGCGGCAAATCCTACGAGCAGTACTTC. V and J are TRBV12-3 or TRBV12-4 and TRBJ2-7; tentatively, D is TRBD2 (5 bases). V was trimmed by 3 bases and J by 1 base, leaving 10 bases between them. The CDR3 has 14 amino acids.

The chain employs TRBV20-1 and TRBJ2-7; 7 bases are a match to TRBD1. Germline V gives CDR1 DFQATT, CDR2 SNEGSKA (reference sequence). The V and J ends lost 4 bases and 4 bases, in that order; junction bases with no gene match: 7. This CDR3 has 13 amino acids. The DNA for the CDR3 is TGCAGTGCTAAACCGGGACAGACTTACGAGCAGTACTTC. Amino acid sequence: CSAKPGQTYEQYF.

The chain couples TRBV4-3 to TRBJ2-1; maybe TRBD1 (6 bases). Per the germline V gene, CDR1 is LGHNA and CDR2 is YSLEER. Trimming cost V 2 bases and J 2 bases, with 10 bases left between them. The CDR3 runs to 15 residues. The CDR3 DNA reads TGCGCCAGCAGCCAACAACAGGGAACCTACAATGAGCAGTTCTTC. Translated: CASSQQQGTYNEQFF.

The CDR3 sequence: CSARDWAKQRGGTTDTQYF. CDR3 bases: TGCAGTGCTAGAGATTGGGCTAAACAGCGGGGGGGAACCACAGATACGCAGTATTTT. The V call is TRBV20-1, the J call TRBJ2-3; 10 bases match TRBD2. There are 19 residues in the CDR3. The trim removed 0 bases at V and 2 bases at J, leaving 14 bases unmatched. Germline CDR1 is DFQATT and CDR2 is SNEGSKA (reference sequence).